This T cell receptor (beta chain) was recorded in a study of cytomegalovirus exposure and HLA in healthy donors. This clone showed up just once. The primer mix had 60 Vbeta and 13 Jbeta primers. Measured with immunoSEQ multiplex PCR; TCRdb has only the in-frame clones, and not every one. The sample yields some 120,000 clones, over 75% seen once. This CDR3 spans 16 amino acids. The trim removed 7 bases at V and 7 bases at J, leaving 16 bases unmatched. Germline-derived CDR1 and CDR2 are SGHRS and YFSETQ. The sequenced sample was PBMCs. The sequence derives from a man aged 30-40 years in good health and CMV-seronegative. V is TRBV5-1 and J is TRBJ1-4, with 7 bases identical to TRBD1. The CDR3 region has the DNA TGCGCCAGCTCTCTAGGGGGGCACAGGGGTGGTGAAAAACTGTTTTTT. Its translation: CASSLGGHRGGEKLFF.